The rows below give T cell receptor beta chains drawn from one sample of a study of glioma-infiltrating T cells after dendritic cell vaccination. The data were produced by immunoSEQ multiplex PCR, yet TCRdb's version contains in-frame clones alone and is incomplete. The sample holds more than 60,000 clones; approximately 85% are singletons and the top ten take about 10%. Here the sequenced sample was blood, taken before dendritic cell vaccination. Receptor source: a human donor with glioblastoma. Both conserved end residues are part of each CDR3. Fields, in order: clone size, J gene, V gene, D gene, CDR3 length, CDR3 protein, CDR3 DNA. D genes are given only for firm matches. Clone size, where shown, is once, few, many, or a class for clones that have expanded.

size: -
J: TRBJ1-5
V: TRBV9
D: TRBD1
length: 15
CDR3: CASSVGHRGDQPQHF
DNA: TGTGCCAGCAGCGTAGGTCACAGGGGGGATCAGCCCCAGCATTTT

size: once
J: TRBJ1-1
V: TRBV2
D: -
length: 17
CDR3: CASSERLQGPGKTEAFF
DNA: TGTGCCAGCAGTGAAAGATTGCAGGGTCCAGGCAAGACTGAAGCTTTCTTT

size: -
J: TRBJ2-7
V: TRBV6-5
D: TRBD1
length: 15
CDR3: CASSQTGQSVSEQYF
DNA: TGTGCCAGCAGTCAGACGGGACAGAGCGTTAGCGAGCAGTACTTC

size: -
J: TRBJ2-4
V: TRBV11-3
D: -
length: 14
CDR3: CASSLGGTKNIQYF
DNA: TGTGCCAGCAGCTTAGGAGGGACCAAAAACATTCAGTACTTC

size: once
J: TRBJ1-3
V: TRBV29-1
D: -
length: 14
CDR3: CSVDGQSGGNTIYF
DNA: TGCAGCGTTGACGGACAGTCAGGTGGAAACACCATATATTTT

size: -
J: TRBJ1-6
V: TRBV19
D: -
length: 15
CDR3: CASSWREMANSPLHF
DNA: TGTGCCAGTAGTTGGAGGGAGATGGCTAATTCACCCCTCCACTTT

size: -
J: TRBJ2-7
V: TRBV11-2
D: -
length: 14
CDR3: CASSLDRFSYEQYF
DNA: TGTGCCAGCAGCTTAGACAGGTTCTCCTACGAGCAGTACTTC

size: -
J: TRBJ2-3
V: TRBV5-6
D: TRBD2
length: 16
CDR3: CASSLYAGLASDTQYF
DNA: TGTGCCAGCAGCTTGTACGCGGGACTAGCGTCAGATACGCAGTATTTT

size: -
J: TRBJ2-4
V: TRBV5-1
D: -
length: 15
CDR3: CASSLAVSTKNIQYF
DNA: TGCGCCAGCAGCTTGGCCGTTAGCACAAAAAACATTCAGTACTTC

size: -
J: TRBJ2-7
V: TRBV7-9
D: TRBD1
length: 13
CDR3: CASSDREIHEQYF
DNA: TGTGCCAGCAGCGACAGGGAGATCCACGAGCAGTACTTC

size: -
J: TRBJ1-1
V: TRBV6-1
D: -
length: 14
CDR3: CASSGNSGSTEAFF
DNA: TGTGCCAGCAGTGGTAACAGTGGGAGCACTGAAGCTTTCTTT

size: -
J: TRBJ2-5
V: TRBV4-1
D: -
length: 9
CDR3: CAPEGSGYF
DNA: TGCGCCCCCGAGGGCTCTGGGTACTTC

size: -
J: TRBJ2-7
V: TRBV30
D: -
length: 12
CDR3: CAWDSRVLGQYF
DNA: TGTGCCTGGGACTCTCGGGTTCTGGGGCAGTACTTC

size: -
J: TRBJ1-2
V: TRBV5-1
D: -
length: 13
CDR3: CASSLETGNGYTF
DNA: TGCGCCAGCAGCTTGGAAACAGGGAATGGCTACACCTTC

size: -
J: TRBJ1-6
V: TRBV18
D: -
length: 15
CDR3: CASSLRQEYNSPLHF
DNA: TGTGCCAGCTCACTCCGACAGGAGTATAATTCACCCCTCCACTTT

size: -
J: TRBJ1-1
V: TRBV14
D: -
length: 15
CDR3: CASSQEKGRLTEAFF
DNA: TGTGCCAGCAGCCAAGAGAAGGGGCGTCTCACTGAAGCTTTCTTT

size: -
J: TRBJ2-7
V: TRBV30
D: -
length: 12
CDR3: CAWSGTTYEQYF
DNA: TGTGCCTGGAGTGGGACTACCTACGAGCAGTACTTC

size: -
J: TRBJ1-2
V: TRBV5-8
D: -
length: 15
CDR3: CASSLAMRGLYGYTF
DNA: TGTGCCAGCAGCTTGGCCATGAGGGGACTGTATGGCTACACCTTC

size: once
J: TRBJ1-3
V: TRBV29-1
D: -
length: 16
CDR3: CSVEEGQRLSGNTIYF
DNA: TGCAGCGTTGAAGAAGGACAGAGGCTCTCTGGAAACACCATATATTTT

size: -
J: TRBJ1-6
V: TRBV7-8
D: TRBD1
length: 17
CDR3: CASSTRQGGSYNSPLHF
DNA: TGTGCCAGCAGCACAAGACAGGGTGGATCCTATAATTCACCCCTCCACTTT

size: -
J: TRBJ2-7
V: TRBV28
D: TRBD2
length: 15
CDR3: CASSPPGLASREQYF
DNA: TGTGCCAGCAGCCCCCCGGGACTAGCATCCCGCGAGCAGTACTTC

size: -
J: TRBJ2-1
V: TRBV7-9
D: TRBD2
length: 14
CDR3: CASSLTSGDNEQFF
DNA: TGTGCCAGCAGCTTAACTAGCGGGGACAATGAGCAGTTCTTC